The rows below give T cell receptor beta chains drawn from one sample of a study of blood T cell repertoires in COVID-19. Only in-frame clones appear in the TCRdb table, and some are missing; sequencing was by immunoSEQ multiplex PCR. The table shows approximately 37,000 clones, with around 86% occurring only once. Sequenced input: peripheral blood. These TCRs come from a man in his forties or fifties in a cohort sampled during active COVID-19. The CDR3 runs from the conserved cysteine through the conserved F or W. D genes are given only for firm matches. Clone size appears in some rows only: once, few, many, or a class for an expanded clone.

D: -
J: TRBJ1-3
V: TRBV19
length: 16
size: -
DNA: TGTGCCAGTAGCCCCGAGGATGTGGCGGCTGGAAACACCATATATTTT
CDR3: CASSPEDVAAGNTIYF

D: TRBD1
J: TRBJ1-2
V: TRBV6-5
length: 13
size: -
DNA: TGTGCCTCAGGGCAACAGGGGGCGTGGGGCTACACCTTC
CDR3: CASGQQGAWGYTF

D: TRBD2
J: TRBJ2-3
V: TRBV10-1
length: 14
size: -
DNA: TGCGCCAGCAGTGTTCTAGCGGGAGGGGATACGCAGTATTTT
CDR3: CASSVLAGGDTQYF

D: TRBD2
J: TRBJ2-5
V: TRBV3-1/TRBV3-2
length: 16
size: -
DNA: TGTGCCAGCAGCCAACTGGGACTAGCGGCCCAAGAGACCCAGTACTTC
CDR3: CASSQLGLAAQETQYF

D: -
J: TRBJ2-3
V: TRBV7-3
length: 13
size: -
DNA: TGTGCCAGCAGCCCAAGCACAGGTAGTGGGCAGTATTTT
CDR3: CASSPSTGSGQYF

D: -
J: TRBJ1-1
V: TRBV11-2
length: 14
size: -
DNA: TGTGCCAGCAGCTTATGGCGGCCATCCACTGAAGCTTTCTTT
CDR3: CASSLWRPSTEAFF

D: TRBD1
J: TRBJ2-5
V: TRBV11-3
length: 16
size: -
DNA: TGTGCCAGCAGCCCGCGAGACAGGGGGAGGCAAGAGACCCAGTACTTC
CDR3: CASSPRDRGRQETQYF

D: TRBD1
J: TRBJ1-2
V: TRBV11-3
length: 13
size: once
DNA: TGTGCCAGCAGCAAACAGGGACAGGATGGCTACACCTTC
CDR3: CASSKQGQDGYTF

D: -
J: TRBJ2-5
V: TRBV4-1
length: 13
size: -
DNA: TGCGCCAGCAGCCAAGATACTATGGAGACCCAGTACTTC
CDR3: CASSQDTMETQYF

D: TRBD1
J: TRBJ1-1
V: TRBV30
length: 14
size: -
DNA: TGTGCCTGGAGGACCGGACAGGGATGGACTGAAGCTTTCTTT
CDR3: CAWRTGQGWTEAFF

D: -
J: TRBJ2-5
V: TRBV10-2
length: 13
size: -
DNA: TGCGCCAGCAGTGTGTTGCGGAAAGAGACCCAGTACTTC
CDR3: CASSVLRKETQYF

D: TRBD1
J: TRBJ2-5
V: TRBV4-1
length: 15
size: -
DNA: TGCGCCAGCAGCCAAGAGAGGGGGCTTCAAGAGACCCAGTACTTC
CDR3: CASSQERGLQETQYF

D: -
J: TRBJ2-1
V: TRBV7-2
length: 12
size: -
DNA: TGTGCCAGCAGCTTGGAGCGGGTTAAGCAGTTCTTC
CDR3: CASSLERVKQFF

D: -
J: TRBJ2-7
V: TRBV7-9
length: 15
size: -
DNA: TGTGCCAGCAGCCCCCGGACGCGGGGCTCCTACGAGCAGTACTTC
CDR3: CASSPRTRGSYEQYF

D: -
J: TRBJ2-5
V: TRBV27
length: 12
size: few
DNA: TGTGCCAGCGGGGGGGCCGAGGAGGACCAGTACTTC
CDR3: CASGGAEEDQYF

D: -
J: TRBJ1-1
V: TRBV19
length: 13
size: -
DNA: TGTGCCAGTAGTACAACAGCGAACACTGAAGCTTTCTTT
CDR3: CASSTTANTEAFF

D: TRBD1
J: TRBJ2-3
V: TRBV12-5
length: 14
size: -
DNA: TGTGCTAGCAGACAGGGGATAAGTACAGATACGCAGTATTTT
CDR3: CASRQGISTDTQYF

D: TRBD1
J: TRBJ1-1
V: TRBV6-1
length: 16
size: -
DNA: TGTGCCAGCAGTGAAGGGACAGGGGTTGTGGACACTGAAGCTTTCTTT
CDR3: CASSEGTGVVDTEAFF

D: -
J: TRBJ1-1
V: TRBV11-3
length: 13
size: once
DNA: TGTGCCAGCAGCCCTTTATTGAGGACTGAAGCTTTCTTT
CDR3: CASSPLLRTEAFF

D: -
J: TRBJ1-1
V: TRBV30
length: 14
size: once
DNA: TGTGCCTGGAGTTGGGGCCCCTATAACACTGAAGCTTTCTTT
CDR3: CAWSWGPYNTEAFF

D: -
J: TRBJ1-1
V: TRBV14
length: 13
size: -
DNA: TGTGCCAGCAGCCAATCAGGGAACACTGAAGCTTTCTTT
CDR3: CASSQSGNTEAFF

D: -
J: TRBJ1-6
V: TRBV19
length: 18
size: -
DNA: TGTGCCAGTAGTATAGTGGGAGGGGCAAGCTCCTATAATTCACCCCTCCACTTT
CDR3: CASSIVGGASSYNSPLHF

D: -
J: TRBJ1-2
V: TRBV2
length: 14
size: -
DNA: TGTGCCACTGGGGCAGGGAACGCAATAGGAGGCTACACCTTC
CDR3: CATGAGNAIGGYTF

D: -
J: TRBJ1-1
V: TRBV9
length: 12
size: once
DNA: TGTGCCAGCCGCGGGGCTAACACTGAAGCTTTCTTT
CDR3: CASRGANTEAFF

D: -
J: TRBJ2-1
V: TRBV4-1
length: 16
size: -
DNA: TGCGCCAGCAGTTTCCGCGACAGTAACTCCTACAATGAGCAGTTCTTC
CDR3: CASSFRDSNSYNEQFF

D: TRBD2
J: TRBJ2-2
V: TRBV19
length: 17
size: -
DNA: TGTGCCAGTAGTATAGAACCGACTAGCATGAGGACCGGGGAGCTGTTTTTT
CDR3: CASSIEPTSMRTGELFF

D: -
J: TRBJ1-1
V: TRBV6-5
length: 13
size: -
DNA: TGTGCCAGCAGTTACGAGGGGAACACTGAAGCTTTCTTT
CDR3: CASSYEGNTEAFF

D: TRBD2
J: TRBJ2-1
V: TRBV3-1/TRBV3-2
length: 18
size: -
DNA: TGTGCCAGCAGCCCACCGGGACTAGCGGGGGGAGCCTACAATGAGCAGTTCTTC
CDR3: CASSPPGLAGGAYNEQFF

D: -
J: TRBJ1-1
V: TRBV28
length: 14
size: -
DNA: TGTGCCAGCAGTCGAAACACCCGGGGCACTGAAGCTTTCTTT
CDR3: CASSRNTRGTEAFF

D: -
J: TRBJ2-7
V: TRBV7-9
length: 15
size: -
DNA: TGTGCCAGCAGCTTAACGACTCTTCCCTCCTACGAGCAGTACTTC
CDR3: CASSLTTLPSYEQYF

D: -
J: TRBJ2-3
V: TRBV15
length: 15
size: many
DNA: TGTGCCACCAGCACTACAGGCACTAGCACAGATACGCAGTATTTT
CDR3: CATSTTGTSTDTQYF

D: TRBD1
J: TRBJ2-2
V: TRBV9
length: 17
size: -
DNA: TGTGCCAGCAGCACCCGGACAGGGGGCGCGAGTACCGGGGAGCTGTTTTTT
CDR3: CASSTRTGGASTGELFF

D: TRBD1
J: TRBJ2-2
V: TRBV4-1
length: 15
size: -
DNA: TGCGCCAGCAGCTCGACAGGGTGGCCAACCGGGGAGCTGTTTTTT
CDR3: CASSSTGWPTGELFF

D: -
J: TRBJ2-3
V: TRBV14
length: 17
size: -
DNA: TGTGCCAGCAGCCAACTCTCCTATGGGCCGAGCACAGATACGCAGTATTTT
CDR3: CASSQLSYGPSTDTQYF

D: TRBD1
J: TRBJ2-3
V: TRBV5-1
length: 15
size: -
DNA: TGCGCCAGCAGCCCCCTACAGGGGGCGGGTAGTATACAGTATTTT
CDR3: CASSPLQGAGSIQYF

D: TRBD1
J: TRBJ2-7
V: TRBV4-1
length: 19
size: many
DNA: TGCGCCAGCAGCCAAGAAATCTCCTCAGGCAGGGGGAAATCCTACGAGCAGTACTTC
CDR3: CASSQEISSGRGKSYEQYF

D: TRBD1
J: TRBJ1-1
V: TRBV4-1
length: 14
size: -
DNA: TGCGCCAGCAGCCATCGGACAGGGGCCACTGAAGCTTTCTTT
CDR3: CASSHRTGATEAFF

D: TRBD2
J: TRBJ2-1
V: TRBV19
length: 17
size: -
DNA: TGTGCCAGTAGTACCCTCTATAGCGGGGGGACCCGGAATGAGCAGTTCTTC
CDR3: CASSTLYSGGTRNEQFF

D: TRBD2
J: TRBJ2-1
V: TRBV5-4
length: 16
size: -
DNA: TGTGCCAGCAGCCCCCAGGGTTTGCGGGGGAACAATGAGCAGTTCTTC
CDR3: CASSPQGLRGNNEQFF

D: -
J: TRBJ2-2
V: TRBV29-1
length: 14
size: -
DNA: TGCAGCGTTAACTCTCAAATTAACACCGGGGAGCTGTTTTTT
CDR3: CSVNSQINTGELFF

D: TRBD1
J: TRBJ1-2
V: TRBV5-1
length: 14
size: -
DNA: TGCGCCAGCAGCCGCACAGGGGGGCGAGATGGCTACACCTTC
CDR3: CASSRTGGRDGYTF

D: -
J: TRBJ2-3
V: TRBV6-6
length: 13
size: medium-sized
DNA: TGTGCCAGCAGTCTGAGTAGCACAGATACGCAGTATTTT
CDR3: CASSLSSTDTQYF

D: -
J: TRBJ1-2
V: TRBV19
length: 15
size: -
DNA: TGTGCCAGTAGTCATACAGGGAGTATAGGCTATGGCTACACCTTC
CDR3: CASSHTGSIGYGYTF

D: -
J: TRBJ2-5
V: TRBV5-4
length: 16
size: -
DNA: TGTGCCAGCAGCAATTTCCTGACAGGCCTGCAAGAGACCCAGTACTTC
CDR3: CASSNFLTGLQETQYF

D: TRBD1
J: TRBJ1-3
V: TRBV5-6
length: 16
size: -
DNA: TGTGCCAGCAGCCCAGCGGGACAGGCTTCTGGAAACACCATATATTTT
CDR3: CASSPAGQASGNTIYF

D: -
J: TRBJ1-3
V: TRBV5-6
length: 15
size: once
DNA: TGTGCCAGCACCCCTTGGGGGGGCGGTGGAAACACCATATATTTT
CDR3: CASTPWGGGGNTIYF

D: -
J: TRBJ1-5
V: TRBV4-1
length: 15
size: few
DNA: TGCGCCAGCAGCCAAGATTCGGGGGGCAATCAGCCCCAGCATTTT
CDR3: CASSQDSGGNQPQHF